Given below is one T cell receptor (beta chain) in context. Its antigen target is currently unknown. The input lacks base qualities; no much larger clone sits a single base away. Counted from cysteine to phenylalanine, this CDR3 has 16 amino acids. CDR3 DNA only is kept here, 48 bases in frame from base 1. V is pruned by 4 bases and J by 0 bases, leaving 7 bases of the junction without a gene match. As encoded in the germline V gene (reference sequence), CDR1 is SGHNT while CDR2 is YYREEE. The entry originates in a study of blood T cell repertoires in COVID-19 (dated by TCRdb to the early 2020s). With regard to the full study: Collaborator samples came from the United States, Italy and Spain and covered acute and convalescent phases of COVID-19. The material from the prospective study consisted of cDNA or gDNA derived from T cells, B-cell-depleted T cells, or PBMCs. Deeply sampled blood TCRbeta repertoires from subjects exposed to, actively infected with, or recovered from COVID-19 were included in the dataset. The repertoires were released in a freely available public database intended as a resource for research on the immune response to SARS-CoV-2. Samples came from the ongoing ImmuneRACE study (first 160 participants) plus 1,254 subjects from 6 global collaborators. Sample metadata almost always included a de-identified subject ID, COVID-19 status, age in years and sex. Where HLA class I and class II types were available, the types were taken from metadata supplied by the sample provider, not from assay-based typing. Study-level results and caveats: Clinical and demographic metadata were provided uncurated, with the amount varying by source and participant.

Whole blood was collected in K2EDTA tubes by collaborating institutions according to the institutions' own protocols. For TCRbeta analysis, collaborator samples were shipped as frozen whole blood, as isolated PBMCs, or as DNA extracted from either sample type. TCRbeta CDR3 regions were amplified from genomic DNA using the immunoSEQ Assay, a bias-controlled multiplex PCR. Turning to the authors' computational methods: The number of nucleated cells in each sample was estimated from the amplification of reference gene primers within the assay. To quantify the absolute abundance of each unique TCRbeta CDR3 rearrangement, sequence reads were collapsed and filtered. For each sample, productive Simpson clonality was calculated as the square root of Simpson's diversity index over productive rearrangements. The clones in this table, taken by TCRdb from immuneACCESS, are in-frame only. Not every clone is retained; where verified, under half of the shortfall comes from an unresolved V gene, and the cause of the rest is unknown. V, J and clone size derive from that table, while D and trimming were established from the DNA sequence. The table for this sample lists roughly 360,000 clones; approximately 77% of them were counted only once. More than 1% of the sample rests with the top ten.

Sequenced input: peripheral blood. The sequence joins TRBV5-4 to TRBJ2-5; 9 nucleotides in the junction match TRBD2. This receptor was identified in a human donor with acute or convalescent COVID-19. The donor label of this sample is uncertain. The bases are TGTGCCAGCAGCCCAAGAACTAGCGGGTACCAAGAGACCCAGTACTTC. This translates into CASSPRTSGYQETQYF.